This T cell receptor (beta chain) was documented in a study of Tregs in tolerant kidney transplant recipients. Trimming took 5 bases from V and 5 from J; bases not matched to a gene: 6. Germline V CDR1 and CDR2: SGHNT, YENEEA. The CDR3 length is 14 residues. As concerns this clone: The antigen remains unidentified. From the germline J gene comes the end of the CDR3, since the read stops 3 residues before it.

Study-wide results and limits: Biological reproducibility was not directly addressed in this study.

Mixed chimerism was transient after nonmyeloablative marrow transplants from related graft donors. Assay used: immunoSEQ multiplex PCR; TCRdb lists only in-frame clones, some missing. The sample totals about 23,000 clones. The rearrangement joins TRBV11-3 to TRBJ2-1; 7 nucleotides line up with TRBD1. The TCR was taken from a human patient who received a combined kidney and bone marrow transplant. Some T cells may have originated in the graft donor. The input for sequencing was CD4+ T cells from blood (PBMCs), taken 6 months after the transplant. The chain's CDR3 is CASSGGQRDNEQFF. The part of the CDR3 DNA that was read is TGTGCCAGCAGCGGGGGACAGCGAGACAATGAG.